This note documents a single T cell receptor beta chain sequence. Its antigen is undetermined. The assay that was used to sequence DNA from cultured CD4+ T cells was the Oncomine TCR Beta short-read assay. TCRdb re-derived calls from the PCR reads in MiXCR, one entry per CDR3 protein. The sample contains 15,000 to 20,000 distinct CDR3 sequences, about 45% of which appear only once. The time point denotes: late sampling 161 to 241 days after vaccination in a few convalescent patients. Documented treatment: 10-day PBMC culture with coronavirus spike peptide pools or control peptides (ViraFEST assay). Half the growth medium was swapped for new IL-2 medium on days 3 and 7. Germline V CDR1 and CDR2: SGHVS, FQNEAQ. The length of the CDR3 is 12 residues. Trimming stripped 1 base from V and 3 bases from J, with 3 bases between. The data belong to a study of vaccination and CD4 T cells after COVID-19. Study-level background: As a positive control, some control cultures were given a CEFX pool, while others were given an HIV-1 Nef pool or no peptide. General study findings and limits: Among convalescent patients, a median roughly 88% of reactive clones emerged only after vaccination. Median SARS-CoV-2-reactive clonotypes rose from approximately 21 to 38, not significantly.

This sequence was found in a human donor who had recovered from COVID-19. This chain joins TRBV7-8 and TRBJ2-5, with D unclear. The material was CD4+ T cells from blood, cultured in vitro, obtained about 7 months after SARS-CoV-2 vaccination. CDR3 nucleotide sequence: TGTGCCAGCAGCTTAGGCAAAGAGACCCAGTACTTC. It yields the protein CASSLGKETQYF. Complete variable domain (other parts from reference TRBV7-8 and TRBJ2-5): GAGVSQSPRYKVAKRGQDVALRCDPISGHVSLFWYQQALGQGPEFLTYFQNEAQLDKSGLPSDRFFAERPEGSVSTLKIQRTQQEDSAVYLCASSLGKETQYFGPGTRLLVL.